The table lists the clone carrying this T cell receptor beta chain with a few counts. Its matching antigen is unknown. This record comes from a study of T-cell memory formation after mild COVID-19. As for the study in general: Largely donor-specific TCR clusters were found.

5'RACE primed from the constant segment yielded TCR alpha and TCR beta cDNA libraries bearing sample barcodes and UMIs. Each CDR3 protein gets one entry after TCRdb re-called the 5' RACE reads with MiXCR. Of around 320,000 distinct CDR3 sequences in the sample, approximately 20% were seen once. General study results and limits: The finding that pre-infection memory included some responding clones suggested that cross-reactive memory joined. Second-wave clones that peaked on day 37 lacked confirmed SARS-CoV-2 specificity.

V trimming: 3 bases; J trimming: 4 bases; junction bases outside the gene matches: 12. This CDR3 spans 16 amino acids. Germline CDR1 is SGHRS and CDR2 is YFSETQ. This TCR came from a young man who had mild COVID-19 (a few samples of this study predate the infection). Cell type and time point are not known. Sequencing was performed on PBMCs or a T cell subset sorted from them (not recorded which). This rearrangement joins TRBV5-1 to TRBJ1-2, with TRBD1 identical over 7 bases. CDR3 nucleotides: TGCGCCAGCAGCTGGGGCCGGGACAGCCTTTCCTATGGCTACACCTTC. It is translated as CASSWGRDSLSYGYTF.